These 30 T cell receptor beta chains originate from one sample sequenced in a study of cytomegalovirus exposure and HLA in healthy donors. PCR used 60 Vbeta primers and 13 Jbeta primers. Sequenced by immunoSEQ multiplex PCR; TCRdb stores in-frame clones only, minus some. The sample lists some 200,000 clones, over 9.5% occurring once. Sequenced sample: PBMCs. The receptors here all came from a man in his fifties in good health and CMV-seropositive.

In DNA form, the CDR3 reads TGTGCCAGCAGCCAACGATCGACAATTAATGAAAAACTGTTTTTT. Its protein is CASSQRSTINEKLFF. The chain uses TRBV7-9 and TRBJ1-4; D remains ambiguous. Trimming removed 5 bases at V and 4 bases at J, with 14 bases between. Per the germline V gene, CDR1 is SEHNR and CDR2 is FQNEAQ (reference sequence). The CDR3 has 15 amino acids.

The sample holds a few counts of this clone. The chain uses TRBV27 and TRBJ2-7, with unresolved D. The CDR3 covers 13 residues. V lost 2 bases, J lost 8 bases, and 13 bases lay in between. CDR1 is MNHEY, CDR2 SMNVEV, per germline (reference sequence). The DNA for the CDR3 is TGTGCCAGCAGTTTAAAGGCGGATGGTAAGCAGTACGTC. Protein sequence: CASSLKADGKQYV.

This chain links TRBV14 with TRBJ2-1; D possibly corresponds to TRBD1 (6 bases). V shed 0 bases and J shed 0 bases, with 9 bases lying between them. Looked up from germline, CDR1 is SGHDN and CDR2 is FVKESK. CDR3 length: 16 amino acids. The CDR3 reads CASSQDVGGSYNEQFF. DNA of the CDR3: TGTGCCAGCAGCCAAGATGTAGGGGGCTCCTACAATGAGCAGTTCTTC.

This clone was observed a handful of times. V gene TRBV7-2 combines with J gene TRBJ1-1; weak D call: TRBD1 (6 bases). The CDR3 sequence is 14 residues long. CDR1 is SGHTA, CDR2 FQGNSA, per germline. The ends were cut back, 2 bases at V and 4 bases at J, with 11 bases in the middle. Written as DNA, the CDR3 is TGTGCCAGCAGCTTATGGGGGCTTGGCACTGAAGCTTTCTTT. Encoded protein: CASSLWGLGTEAFF.

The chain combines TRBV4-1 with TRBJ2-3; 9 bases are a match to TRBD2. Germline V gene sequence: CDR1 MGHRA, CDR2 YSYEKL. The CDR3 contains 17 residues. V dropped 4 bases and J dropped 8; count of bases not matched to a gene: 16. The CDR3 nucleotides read TGCGCCAGCAGCCCCACCCTTTCGGCGGGGGGGCGAAGTACGCAGTATTTT. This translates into CASSPTLSAGGRSTQYF.

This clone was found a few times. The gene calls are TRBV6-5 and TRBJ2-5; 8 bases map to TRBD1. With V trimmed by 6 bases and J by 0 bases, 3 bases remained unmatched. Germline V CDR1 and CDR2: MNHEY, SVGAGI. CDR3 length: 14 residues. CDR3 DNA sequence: TGTGCCAGCAGCCCCAGGGGGCACCAAGAGACCCAGTACTTC. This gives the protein CASSPRGHQETQYF.

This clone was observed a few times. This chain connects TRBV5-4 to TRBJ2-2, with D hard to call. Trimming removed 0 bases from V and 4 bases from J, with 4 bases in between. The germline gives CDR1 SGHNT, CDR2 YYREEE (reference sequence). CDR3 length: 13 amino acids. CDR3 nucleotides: TGTGCCAGCAGCTTGGTCGGCACCGGGGAGCTGTTTTTT. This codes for CASSLVGTGELFF.

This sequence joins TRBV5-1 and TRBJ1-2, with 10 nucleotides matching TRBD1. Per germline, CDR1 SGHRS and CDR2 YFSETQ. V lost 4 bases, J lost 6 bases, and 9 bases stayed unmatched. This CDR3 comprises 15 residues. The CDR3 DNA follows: TGCGCCAGCAGCCCATCCGGGACAGGGGATAATGGCTACACCTTC. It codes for CASSPSGTGDNGYTF.

The CDR3, as DNA: TGCGCCAGCTCCGACGGGGTCTACGGCTACACCTTC. Protein sequence: CASSDGVYGYTF. V and J are TRBV10-1 and TRBJ1-2, with no clear D. This CDR3 spans 12 amino acids. The germline V gene has CDR1 WNHNN and CDR2 SYGVQD (reference sequence). Trimming stripped 8 bases from V and 8 bases from J, with 15 bases between.

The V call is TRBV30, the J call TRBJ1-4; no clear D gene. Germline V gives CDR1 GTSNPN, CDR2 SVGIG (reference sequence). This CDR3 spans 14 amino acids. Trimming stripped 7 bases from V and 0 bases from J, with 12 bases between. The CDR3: CASQKLATNEKLFF. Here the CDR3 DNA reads TGTGCCTCTCAAAAATTAGCAACTAATGAAAAACTGTTTTTT.

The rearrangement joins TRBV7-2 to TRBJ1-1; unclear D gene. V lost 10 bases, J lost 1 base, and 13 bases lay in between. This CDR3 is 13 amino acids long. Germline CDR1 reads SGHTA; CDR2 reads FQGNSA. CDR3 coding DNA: TGTGCCATCTTAGTTAGCTCGAACACTGAAGCTTTCTTT. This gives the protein CAILVSSNTEAFF.

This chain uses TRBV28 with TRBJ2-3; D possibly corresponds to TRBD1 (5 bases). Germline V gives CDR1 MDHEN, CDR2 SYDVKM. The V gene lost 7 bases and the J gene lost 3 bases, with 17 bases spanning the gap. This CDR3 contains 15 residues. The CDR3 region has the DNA TGTGCCAGCACCAGGGTAGGGGTATCAACAGATACGCAGTATTTT. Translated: CASTRVGVSTDTQYF.

CDR3 protein: CASSLRRGGRDTQYF. CDR3 sequence (DNA): TGTGCCAGCAGCTTACGGCGGGGGGGCCGAGATACGCAGTATTTT. V gene TRBV7-9 combines with J gene TRBJ2-3; 9 nucleotides agree with TRBD2. V was pared by 2 bases and J by 5 bases, with 5 bases of the junction left unmatched. The CDR3 contains 15 residues. The germline CDR1 and CDR2 sequences are SEHNR and FQNEAQ (reference sequence). Looking up the rest from reference TRBV7-9 and TRBJ2-3 gives the full variable domain: DTGVSQNPRHKITKRGQNVTFRCDPISEHNRLYWYRQTLGQGPEFLTYFQNEAQLEKSRLLSDRFSAERPKGSFSTLEIQRTEQGDSAMYLCASSLRRGGRDTQYFGPGTRLTVL.

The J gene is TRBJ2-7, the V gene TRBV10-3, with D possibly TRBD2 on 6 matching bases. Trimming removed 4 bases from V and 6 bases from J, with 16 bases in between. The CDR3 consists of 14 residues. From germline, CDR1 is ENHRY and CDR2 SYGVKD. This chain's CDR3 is CAISGGEEGGEQYF. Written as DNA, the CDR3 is TGTGCCATCAGTGGGGGGGAGGAAGGCGGCGAGCAGTACTTC.

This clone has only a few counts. The chain's CDR3 is CATSRDGQNGYTF. The CDR3 region has the DNA TGTGCCACCAGCAGAGATGGGCAGAATGGCTACACCTTC. The chain carries TRBV15 and TRBJ1-2, with unresolved D. CDR1 is LNHNV and CDR2 is YYDKDF in the germline V gene (reference sequence). Trimming stripped 0 bases from V and 6 bases from J, with 8 bases between. This CDR3 has 13 residues. Complete variable domain (other parts from reference TRBV15 and TRBJ1-2): DAMVIQNPRYQVTQFGKPVTLSCSQTLNHNVMYWYQQKSSQAPKLLFHYYDKDFNNEADTPDNFQSRRPNTSFCFLDIRSPGLGDTAMYLCATSRDGQNGYTFGSGTRLTVV.

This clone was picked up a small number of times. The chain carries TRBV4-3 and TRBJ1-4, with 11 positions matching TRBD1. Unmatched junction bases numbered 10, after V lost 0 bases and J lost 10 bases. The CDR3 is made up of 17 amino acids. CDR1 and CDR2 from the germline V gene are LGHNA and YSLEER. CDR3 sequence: CASSQDRRTGGGGKLFF. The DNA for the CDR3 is TGCGCCAGCAGCCAAGATAGGCGGACAGGGGGCGGAGGAAAACTGTTTTTT.

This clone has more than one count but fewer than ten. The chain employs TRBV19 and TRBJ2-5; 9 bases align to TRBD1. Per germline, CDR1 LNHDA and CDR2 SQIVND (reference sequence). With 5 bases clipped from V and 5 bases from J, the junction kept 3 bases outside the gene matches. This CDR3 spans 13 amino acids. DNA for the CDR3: TGTGCCAGTAGTGACAGGGGGTGGGAGACCCAGTACTTC. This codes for CASSDRGWETQYF.

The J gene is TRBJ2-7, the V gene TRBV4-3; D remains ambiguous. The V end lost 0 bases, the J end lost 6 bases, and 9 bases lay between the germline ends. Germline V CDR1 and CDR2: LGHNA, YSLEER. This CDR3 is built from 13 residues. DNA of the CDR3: TGCGCCAGCAGCCAAGAGGAGCGTTCCGAGCAGTACTTC. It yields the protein CASSQEERSEQYF.

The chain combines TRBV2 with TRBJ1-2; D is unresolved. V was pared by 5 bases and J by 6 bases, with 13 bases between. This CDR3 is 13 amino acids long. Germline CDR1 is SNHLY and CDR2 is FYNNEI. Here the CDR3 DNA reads TGTGCCAGCAGTTTTTCTGAGGCCAATGGCTACACCTTC. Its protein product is CASSFSEANGYTF.

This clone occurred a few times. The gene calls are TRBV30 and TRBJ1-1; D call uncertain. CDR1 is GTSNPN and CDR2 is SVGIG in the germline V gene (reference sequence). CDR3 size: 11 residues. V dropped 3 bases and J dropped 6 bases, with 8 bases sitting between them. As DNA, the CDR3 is TGTGCCTGGAGCCCCTTAGCTGAAGCTTTCTTT. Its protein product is CAWSPLAEAFF.

CDR3 in amino acids: CASSGWSSYEQYF. CDR3 nucleotides: TGTGCCAGCAGTGGTTGGAGCTCCTACGAGCAGTACTTC. The chain is built from TRBV9 and TRBJ2-7, with unresolved D. This CDR3 has 13 amino acids. V lost 5 bases and J 0 bases, leaving 9 bases between the germline ends. In germline, CDR1 is SGDLS, CDR2 YYNGEE.

CDR3 nucleotide sequence: TGTGCCAGCAGCCGGACTTTCAATGAGCAGTTCTTC. Its translation: CASSRTFNEQFF. The V call is TRBV7-2, the J call TRBJ2-1; D may be TRBD2 (5 bases). Trimming took 5 bases from V and 6 from J, leaving 8 bases between them. The germline gives CDR1 SGHTA, CDR2 FQGNSA. This CDR3 has 12 residues.

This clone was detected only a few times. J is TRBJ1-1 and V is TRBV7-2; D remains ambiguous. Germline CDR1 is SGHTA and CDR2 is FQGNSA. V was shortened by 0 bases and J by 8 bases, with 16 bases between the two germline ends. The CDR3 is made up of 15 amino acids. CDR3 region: CASSLATALLVEAFF. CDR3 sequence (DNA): TGTGCCAGCAGCTTAGCCACAGCCCTCCTTGTCGAAGCTTTCTTT.

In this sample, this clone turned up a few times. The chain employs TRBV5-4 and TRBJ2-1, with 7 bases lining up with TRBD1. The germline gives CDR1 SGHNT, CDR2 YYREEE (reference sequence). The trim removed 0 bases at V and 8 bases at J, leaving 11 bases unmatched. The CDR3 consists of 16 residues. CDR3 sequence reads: CASSLGRQGLGDEQFF. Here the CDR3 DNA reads TGTGCCAGCAGCTTGGGAAGACAGGGCCTGGGGGATGAGCAGTTCTTC.

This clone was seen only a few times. CDR3 sequence reads: CASTHLGDRAYEQYF. As DNA, the CDR3 is TGTGCCAGCACCCATCTCGGGGACAGGGCCTACGAGCAGTACTTC. The chain couples TRBV28 to TRBJ2-7, with 9 bases identical to TRBD1. J gave up 2 bases and V 7 bases, and 9 bases lay outside the gene matches. This CDR3 has 15 amino acids. The germline gives CDR1 MDHEN, CDR2 SYDVKM.

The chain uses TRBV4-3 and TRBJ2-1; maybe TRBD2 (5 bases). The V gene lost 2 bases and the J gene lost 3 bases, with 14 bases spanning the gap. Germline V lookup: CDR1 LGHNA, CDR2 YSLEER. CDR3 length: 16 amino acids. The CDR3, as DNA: TGCGCCAGCAGCCAAATAGGACGGGGTAGCTACAATGAGCAGTTCTTC. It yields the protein CASSQIGRGSYNEQFF.

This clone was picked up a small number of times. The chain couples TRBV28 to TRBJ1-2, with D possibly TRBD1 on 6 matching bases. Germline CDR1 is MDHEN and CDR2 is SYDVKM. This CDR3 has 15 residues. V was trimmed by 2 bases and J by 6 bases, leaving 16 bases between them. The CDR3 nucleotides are TGTGCCAGCAGTTTAGGGGGGGCCGTCGGGGATGGCTACACCTTC. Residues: CASSLGGAVGDGYTF.

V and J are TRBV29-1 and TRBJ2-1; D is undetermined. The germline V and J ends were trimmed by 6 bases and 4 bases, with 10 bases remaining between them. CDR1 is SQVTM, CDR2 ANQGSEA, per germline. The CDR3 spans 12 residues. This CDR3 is CSVDPGYNEQFF. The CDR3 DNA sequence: TGCAGCGTGGATCCGGGTTACAATGAGCAGTTCTTC.

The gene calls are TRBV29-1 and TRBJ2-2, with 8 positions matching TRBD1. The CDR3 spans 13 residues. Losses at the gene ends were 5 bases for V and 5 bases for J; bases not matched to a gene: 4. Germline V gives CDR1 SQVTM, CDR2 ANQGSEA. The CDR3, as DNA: TGCAGCGTTCAAGGACAGGGAACCGGGGAGCTGTTTTTT. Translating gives CSVQGQGTGELFF.

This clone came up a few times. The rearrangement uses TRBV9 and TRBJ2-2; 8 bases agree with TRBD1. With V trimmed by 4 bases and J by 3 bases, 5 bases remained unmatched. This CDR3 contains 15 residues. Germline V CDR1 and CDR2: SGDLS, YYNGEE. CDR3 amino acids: CASSFSTGDTGELFF. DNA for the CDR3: TGTGCCAGCAGCTTTTCGACAGGGGACACCGGGGAGCTGTTTTTT.